What follows are 17 T cell receptor beta chains derived from one specimen sequenced in a study of blood T cell repertoires in COVID-19. The assay was immunoSEQ multiplex PCR, and TCRdb's table has in-frame clones only and misses some. The sample has almost 200,000 clones, about 89% seen once. Sequenced sample: PBMCs or T cells enriched from blood (not recorded which). All receptors derive from a woman aged 18 to 35 who had recovered from COVID-19.

This chain joins TRBV5-8 and TRBJ2-4; TRBD1 matches at 7 bases. This CDR3 comprises 15 residues. The V gene's germline CDR1 is SGHTS and CDR2 YDEGEE. With 3 bases clipped from V and 8 bases from J, the junction kept 11 bases outside the gene matches. CDR3 loop: CASSSGQAGRDIQYF. The CDR3 DNA is TGTGCCAGCAGCTCCGGACAGGCTGGACGGGACATTCAGTACTTC.

This chain connects TRBV28 to TRBJ1-4; a weak D match, TRBD1 (5 bases). V shed 4 bases and J shed 0 bases, with 9 bases lying between them. The germline V gene encodes CDR1 MDHEN and CDR2 SYDVKM. The CDR3 length is 15 residues. The CDR3 loop is CASSSPGTTNEKLFF. Written as DNA, the CDR3 is TGTGCCAGCAGTTCCCCAGGGACAACTAATGAAAAACTGTTTTTT.

The CDR3 DNA reads as TGTGCCAGCAGCTTGGACAGGTCCAATTCACCCCTCCACTTT. Translating gives CASSLDRSNSPLHF. V gene TRBV5-4 combines with J gene TRBJ1-6, with D possibly matching TRBD1 (5 bases). The CDR3 loop spans 14 amino acids. V was shortened by 0 bases and J by 7 bases, with 8 bases between the two germline ends. Germline CDR1 reads SGHNT; CDR2 reads YYREEE (reference sequence).

The V and J genes are TRBV20-1 and TRBJ1-1; D possibly corresponds to TRBD1 (5 bases). V was shortened by 3 bases and J by 5 bases, with 16 bases between the two germline ends. Germline CDR1 is DFQATT and CDR2 is SNEGSKA (reference sequence). The CDR3 has 14 amino acids. The CDR3: CSASGAGRGTEAFF. The CDR3 coding sequence is TGCAGTGCTAGTGGGGCGGGGCGCGGGACTGAAGCTTTCTTT.

The chain carries TRBV6-2 or TRBV6-3 and TRBJ2-3; 7 bases map to TRBD1. Germline V CDR1 and CDR2: MNHEY, SVGEGT. After removal of 5 bases from V and 6 bases from J, the junction contained 14 bases not matched to a gene. CDR3 length: 16 residues. The CDR3 DNA reads as TGTGCCAGCAGTGCTCCCTGGGGGACAGATCAGGATACGCAGTATTTT. Protein product: CASSAPWGTDQDTQYF.

This clone showed up just once. The rearrangement links TRBV9 to TRBJ2-5; D is possibly TRBD1 (5 bases). Germline-derived CDR1 and CDR2 are SGDLS and YYNGEE. The CDR3 consists of 14 residues. V lost 0 bases and J lost 4, with 10 bases in between. CDR3 residues: CASSVGGIGETQYF. The CDR3 nucleotides are TGTGCCAGCAGCGTAGGGGGCATCGGAGAGACCCAGTACTTC.

The chain recombines TRBV29-1 with TRBJ2-1; 9 bases are shared with TRBD1. The V gene's germline CDR1 is SQVTM and CDR2 ANQGSEA. This CDR3 region has 13 residues. The ends lost 6 bases at V and 7 bases at J; junction bases unmatched: 7. The CDR3 protein is CSVPPGTGNEQFF. DNA for the CDR3: TGCAGCGTCCCGCCCGGGACAGGGAATGAGCAGTTCTTC.

The CDR3 protein is CASSAGQGASVEQFF. For the CDR3, the DNA is TGTGCCAGCAGCGCGGGACAGGGGGCTTCAGTAGAGCAGTTCTTC. The chain is built from TRBV7-9 and TRBJ2-1; 12 nucleotides line up with TRBD1. With V trimmed by 5 bases and J by 10 bases, 9 bases remained unmatched. Looked up from germline, CDR1 is SEHNR and CDR2 is FQNEAQ (reference sequence). CDR3 size: 15 residues.

The chain has TRBV12-5 and TRBJ2-7; 7 bases match TRBD1. The germline V gene encodes CDR1 LGHNT and CDR2 FRNRAP. The V and J ends lost 3 bases and 7 bases, in that order; junction bases with no gene match: 9. The CDR3 covers 14 residues. CDR3 sequence: CASGFGDRLREQYF. For the CDR3, the DNA is TGTGCTAGTGGTTTCGGGGACAGACTACGGGAGCAGTACTTC.

V is TRBV19 and J is TRBJ1-2; 9 bases align to TRBD1. This CDR3 contains 14 residues. CDR1 and CDR2 (germline): LNHDA, SQIVND (reference sequence). After removal of 6 bases from V and 4 bases from J, the junction contained 6 bases not matched to a gene. The CDR3 coding sequence is TGTGCCAGTAGAGGGACAGGGCTTACCTATGGCTACACCTTC. Protein: CASRGTGLTYGYTF.

This rearrangement joins TRBV19 to TRBJ2-3; TRBD2 agrees at 9 bases. The CDR3 is made up of 15 amino acids. Germline V gene data show CDR1 as LNHDA and CDR2 as SQIVND (reference sequence). V gave up 4 bases and J gave up 1 base; unmatched junction bases: 3. CDR3 sequence: CASSSGGAGTDTQYF. The CDR3 bases are TGTGCCAGTAGTAGCGGGGGGGCTGGCACAGATACGCAGTATTTT.

The chain uses TRBV10-3 and TRBJ2-3; 7 nucleotides agree with TRBD2. The V gene end was trimmed by 3 bases and the J gene end by 4 bases; junction bases not matched to a gene: 10. Looked up from germline, CDR1 is ENHRY and CDR2 is SYGVKD. The CDR3 loop spans 16 amino acids. As DNA, the CDR3 is TGTGCCATCAGTGACGACAGACTAGCATTGGCAGATACGCAGTATTTT. This codes for CAISDDRLALADTQYF.

CDR3 sequence: CASSMVRDYNEQFF. The DNA for the CDR3 is TGTGCCAGTAGTATGGTCAGGGATTACAATGAGCAGTTCTTC. This chain uses TRBV19 with TRBJ2-1, with a possible D match to TRBD1 (5 bases). Trimming took 3 bases from V and 4 from J, leaving 10 bases between them. Germline V gives CDR1 LNHDA, CDR2 SQIVND (reference sequence). This CDR3 has 14 amino acids. Full variable domain (missing parts from reference TRBV19 and TRBJ2-1): DGGITQSPKYLFRKEGQNVTLSCEQNLNHDAMYWYRQDPGQGLRLIYYSQIVNDFQKGDIAEGYSVSREKKESFPLTVTSAQKNPTAFYLCASSMVRDYNEQFFGPGTRLTVL.

The gene calls are TRBV3-1 (or the pseudogene TRBV3-2) and TRBJ1-2, with D possibly matching TRBD1 (5 bases). The germline V gene has CDR1 LGHDT and CDR2 YNNKEL (reference sequence). V was clipped by 5 bases and J by 9 bases, with 13 bases between them. CDR3 size: 12 residues. CDR3 amino acids: CASSGRGKSYTF. In DNA form, the CDR3 reads TGTGCCAGCAGCGGAAGGGGTAAAAGCTACACCTTC.

The chain uses TRBV6-2 or TRBV6-3 and TRBJ2-5; perhaps TRBD2 as D (7 bases). This CDR3 comprises 14 residues. Trimming cost V 3 bases and J 4 bases, with 12 bases left between them. The germline V gene encodes CDR1 MNHEY and CDR2 SVGEGT. The CDR3 coding sequence is TGTGCCAGCAGTTATTGGGGAGGGGGAGAGACCCAGTACTTC. This gives the protein CASSYWGGGETQYF.

This chain joins TRBV2 and TRBJ1-1; D not certain. Trimming removed 8 bases from V and 4 bases from J, with 11 bases in between. The CDR3 has 12 residues. CDR1 and CDR2 from the germline V gene are SNHLY and FYNNEI. The CDR3 protein is CASRLLATEAFF. CDR3 nucleotides: TGTGCCAGCCGGTTGCTTGCCACTGAAGCTTTCTTT.

The chain links TRBV19 to TRBJ1-5; perhaps TRBD1 as D (6 bases). V lost 6 bases and J 1 base, leaving 10 bases between the germline ends. The CDR3 covers 14 residues. Germline V lookup: CDR1 LNHDA, CDR2 SQIVND (reference sequence). The CDR3 DNA is TGTGCCAGTAGATCCCAGGGGAGCAATCAGCCCCAGCATTTT. It is translated as CASRSQGSNQPQHF.